This entry lists 16 T cell receptor beta chains sequenced from one sample in a study of shared clonotypes between healthy human individuals (dated by TCRdb to the early 2020s). Libraries were prepared through the immunoSEQ multiplex PCR assay. What TCRdb holds here is the immuneACCESS table cut down to in-frame rearrangements. Part of the clones is not present; checked against another copy, under half of the missing clones reflect an unresolved V gene, and the others are unexplained. The sample table lists some 2,000,000 clones, approximately 95% of them with a count of one. Roughly 0.13% of the sample goes to the ten largest clones. The sample consisted of naive CD4+ T cells sorted from blood. The cell subset or site label for this specimen denotes: CD45RA+ positively selected. Receptor source: a man between 18 and 29 years old in good health.

This clone has just one count. V gene TRBV5-4 combines with J gene TRBJ2-5, with D perhaps matching TRBD1 (6 bases). Trimming removed 4 bases from V and 3 bases from J, with 16 bases in between. CDR3 length: 15 amino acids. Germline-derived CDR1 and CDR2 are SGHNT and YYREEE (reference sequence). CDR3 amino acids: CASSTTGRKEETQYF. Written as DNA, the CDR3 is TGTGCCAGCAGCACCACAGGGAGAAAGGAAGAGACCCAGTACTTC.

This clone was observed once. The chain couples TRBV27 to TRBJ1-5, with D hard to call. This CDR3 has 15 residues. V shed 1 base and J shed 3 bases, with 10 bases lying between them. CDR1 and CDR2 (germline): MNHEY, SMNVEV (reference sequence). DNA for the CDR3: TGTGCCAGCAGTTTATTCGGCCAGAACAATCAGCCCCAGCATTTT. This encodes CASSLFGQNNQPQHF.

About this clone: At one boundary the junction diverges from the germline segment, which might be a read error. The sample contains more than one DNA sequence encoding this CDR3. CDR3 DNA: TGTGCCAGCAGCCGCGACACCGAAGCTTTCTTT. Residues: CASSRDTEAFF. The gene calls are TRBV6-5 and TRBJ1-1; D not certain. Germline CDR1 reads MNHEY; CDR2 reads SVGAGI. The CDR3 has 11 amino acids.

V gene TRBV6-5 combines with J gene TRBJ2-7; 8 bases align to TRBD1. The CDR3 length is 15 residues. Germline loops: CDR1 MNHEY, CDR2 SVGAGI. The trim removed 2 bases at V and 4 bases at J, leaving 7 bases unmatched. CDR3 loop: CASSYRRDRPYEQYF. CDR3 DNA: TGTGCCAGCAGTTACCGCCGGGACAGGCCGTACGAGCAGTACTTC.

The rearrangement uses TRBV10-3 and TRBJ2-7; D is undetermined. Germline lookup yields CDR1 ENHRY and CDR2 SYGVKD. The CDR3 length is 13 residues. With 4 bases removed from V and 2 bases from J, the gap between germline ends came to 9 bases. As DNA, the CDR3 is TGTGCCATCAGTGTGAGTCTTACCTACGAGCAGTACTTC. Translating gives CAISVSLTYEQYF.

The chain couples TRBV5-1 to TRBJ1-4; D may be TRBD1 (6 bases). This CDR3 spans 15 amino acids. Per germline, CDR1 SGHRS and CDR2 YFSETQ. V was clipped by 6 bases and J by 5 bases, with 17 bases between them. The CDR3 region is CASNPGTSRNEKLFF. CDR3 DNA: TGCGCCAGCAACCCTGGGACAAGTAGAAATGAAAAACTGTTTTTT.

CDR3 DNA: TGTGCCAGCAGCGCCAAGGGGATGAACACTGAAGCTTTCTTT. Translation gives CASSAKGMNTEAFF. The V call is TRBV9, the J call TRBJ1-1; D possibly corresponds to TRBD1 (5 bases). Per the germline V gene, CDR1 is SGDLS and CDR2 is YYNGEE. V was trimmed by 3 bases and J by 0 bases, leaving 9 bases between them. This CDR3 comprises 14 residues.

This rearrangement joins TRBV7-2 to TRBJ2-2; either TRBD1 or TRBD2 may fit D (5 bases each). CDR1 and CDR2 from the germline V gene are SGHTA and FQGNSA. Trimming took off 5 bases at V and 1 base at J, with 14 bases between the two ends. This CDR3 has 16 amino acids. CDR3 residues: CASSPLGTGNTGELFF. In DNA, the CDR3 is TGTGCCAGCAGCCCCCTCGGGACGGGGAACACCGGGGAGCTGTTTTTT.

This clone was detected once. The rearrangement uses TRBV6-5 and TRBJ2-7, with D perhaps TRBD1 or TRBD2 (5 bases each). The V gene's germline CDR1 is MNHEY and CDR2 SVGAGI. V dropped 7 bases and J dropped 0 bases, with 13 bases sitting between them. This CDR3 is 14 amino acids long. The CDR3 is CASKPGPVSYEQYF. DNA of the CDR3: TGTGCCAGCAAACCGGGGCCAGTCTCCTACGAGCAGTACTTC.

The gene calls are TRBV7-9 and TRBJ1-6; D not certain. The CDR3 runs 18 residues. CDR1 is SEHNR and CDR2 is FQNEAQ in the germline V gene (reference sequence). The V and J ends lost 1 base and 0 bases respectively, with 13 bases between them. The chain's CDR3 is CASSLDPGGSSYNSPLHF. The CDR3 nucleotides read TGTGCCAGCAGCTTAGATCCAGGTGGGAGCTCCTATAATTCACCCCTCCACTTT.

Concerning this clone itself: This same CDR3 is encoded by further DNA sequences in the sample. The CDR3 loop reads CASSLGQGNTEAFF. The CDR3 DNA is TGTGCCAGTAGTCTAGGACAGGGAAACACTGAAGCTTTCTTT. The chain links TRBV19 to TRBJ1-1, with 8 bases fitting TRBD1. Trimming took 5 bases from V and 2 from J; bases not matched to a gene: 4. There are 14 residues in the CDR3. Germline values: CDR1 LNHDA, CDR2 SQIVND (reference sequence).

This chain links TRBV4-1 with TRBJ1-5; D call uncertain. The V gene's germline CDR1 is MGHRA and CDR2 YSYEKL. CDR3 size: 15 residues. Trimming cost V 0 bases and J 1 base, with 7 bases left between them. This chain's CDR3 is CASSQDRLSNQPQHF. The DNA for the CDR3 is TGCGCCAGCAGCCAAGATCGATTGAGCAATCAGCCCCAGCATTTT.

Only one count was recorded for this clone. The genes are TRBV30 and TRBJ1-2; the D is unclear. CDR3 length: 17 amino acids. The germline CDR1 and CDR2 sequences are GTSNPN and SVGIG (reference sequence). V dropped 3 bases and J dropped 1 base, with 21 bases sitting between them. The CDR3 here is CAWSLSPLKALNYGYTF. The CDR3 nucleotides are TGTGCCTGGAGCCTGTCCCCCTTAAAGGCTCTTAACTATGGCTACACCTTC.

The gene calls are TRBV9 and TRBJ2-1; 7 positions match TRBD2. CDR3 size: 15 residues. The V gene end was trimmed by 0 bases and the J gene end by 4 bases; junction bases not matched to a gene: 4. Germline V gene lookup returns CDR1 SGDLS and CDR2 YYNGEE. CDR3 bases: TGTGCCAGCAGCGTAGATGTTAGCGGGTACAATGAGCAGTTCTTC. It translates to CASSVDVSGYNEQFF. Drawing the rest from reference TRBV9 and TRBJ2-1, the complete variable domain is DSGVTQTPKHLITATGQRVTLRCSPRSGDLSVYWYQQSLDQGLQFLIQYYNGEERAKGNILERFSAQQFPDLHSELNLSSLELGDSALYFCASSVDVSGYNEQFFGPGTRLTVL.

This sequence joins TRBV11-2 and TRBJ1-4; D remains unclear. CDR1 is SGHAT and CDR2 is FQNNGV in the germline V gene. The CDR3 is made up of 17 amino acids. The V end was cut by 2 bases, the J end by 0 bases, with 13 bases between. This chain's CDR3 is CASSLHETAATNEKLFF. As DNA, the CDR3 is TGTGCCAGCAGCTTACATGAGACCGCCGCAACTAATGAAAAACTGTTTTTT.

The J gene is TRBJ1-1, the V gene TRBV7-3, with D uncertain. Germline lookup yields CDR1 SGHTA and CDR2 FQGTGA. The V end was cut by 1 base, the J end by 5 bases, with 5 bases between. This CDR3 spans 12 amino acids. The CDR3, as DNA: TGTGCCAGCAGCTTAAAAAGGACTGAAGCTTTCTTT. Protein: CASSLKRTEAFF.